This passage covers 32 T cell receptor beta chains from one sample sequenced in a study of cytomegalovirus exposure and HLA in healthy donors. Use of 60 Vbeta and 13 Jbeta primers characterized the PCR. Sequencing was performed with immunoSEQ multiplex PCR; in TCRdb, only in-frame clones are kept and a portion is missing. In the table there are 30,000 to 40,000 clones, about 80% of which are singletons. The sequenced sample was PBMCs. These receptors originate from a young woman in good health and CMV-seropositive.

The chain uses TRBV2 and TRBJ1-1; TRBD1 aligns across 11 bases. The CDR3 sequence is 17 residues long. V was clipped by 1 base and J by 0 bases; unmatched bases: 4. The germline gives CDR1 SNHLY, CDR2 FYNNEI. Written as DNA, the CDR3 is TGTGCCAGCAGTGAAGGGACAGGGGGCCCCATGAACACTGAAGCTTTCTTT. This sequence encodes CASSEGTGGPMNTEAFF.

The table lists this clone with a few counts. V gene TRBV19 combines with J gene TRBJ2-1; maybe TRBD1 (6 bases). Per germline, CDR1 LNHDA and CDR2 SQIVND (reference sequence). The CDR3 covers 12 residues. V gave up 9 bases and J gave up 5 bases, with 11 bases separating them. DNA of the CDR3: TGTGCCAGCCTGACAGGAGACAATGAGCAGTTCTTC. It encodes CASLTGDNEQFF.

The chain combines TRBV5-4 with TRBJ1-6; 9 nucleotides match TRBD1. The length of the CDR3 is 15 residues. Germline assignment: CDR1 SGHNT and CDR2 YYREEE (reference sequence). The V and J ends lost 3 bases and 9 bases, in that order; junction bases with no gene match: 7. The CDR3 sequence is CASSSGQGSSSPLHF. The CDR3 DNA sequence: TGTGCCAGCAGCTCGGGACAGGGAAGTAGTTCACCCCTCCACTTT.

The chain has TRBV18 and TRBJ2-5; 13 bases agree with TRBD2. Judging by the DNA end, TRBJ2-7 fits better; the J call may be wrong. The CDR3 extends over 15 amino acids. Germline assignment: CDR1 KGHSH and CDR2 LQKENI. In DNA form, the CDR3 reads TGTGCCAGCTCAGAGGGACTAGCGGGACGAAACGAGCAGTACTTC. It specifies CASSEGLAGRNEQYF.

The chain uses TRBV4-3 and TRBJ1-2, with D perhaps matching TRBD1 (5 bases). V was trimmed by 5 bases and J by 5 bases, leaving 15 bases between them. The CDR3 loop spans 14 amino acids. Germline V gives CDR1 LGHNA, CDR2 YSLEER. The CDR3, as DNA: TGCGCCAGCAGCTCGGATAGGGGCAGGTATGGCTACACCTTC. The encoded protein is CASSSDRGRYGYTF.

The rearrangement uses TRBV2 and TRBJ2-2; no definite D call. V was shortened by 2 bases and J by 5 bases, with 18 bases between the two germline ends. The CDR3 is made up of 17 amino acids. Germline CDR1 reads SNHLY; CDR2 reads FYNNEI. CDR3 loop: CASSESLLVLRTGELFF. CDR3 nucleotide sequence: TGTGCCAGCAGTGAAAGCCTCCTTGTCCTCCGGACCGGGGAGCTGTTTTTT.

J is TRBJ2-3 and V is TRBV30; D unclear. This CDR3 is 11 amino acids long. The V gene lost 0 bases and the J gene lost 6 bases, with 4 bases spanning the gap. From germline, CDR1 is GTSNPN and CDR2 SVGIG (reference sequence). CDR3 DNA sequence: TGTGCCTGGAGTGTATCGGATACGCAGTATTTT. Protein sequence: CAWSVSDTQYF.

The chain has TRBV30 and TRBJ1-1, with a possible D match to TRBD1 (5 bases). In germline, CDR1 is GTSNPN, CDR2 SVGIG (reference sequence). V lost 3 bases to trimming and J lost 6 bases, with 8 bases between them. CDR3 length: 11 residues. CDR3 protein: CAWRSGAEAFF. Here the CDR3 DNA reads TGTGCCTGGAGATCGGGGGCTGAAGCTTTCTTT.

This clone was counted a few times. V usage is TRBV5-4 and J usage is TRBJ2-1, with no clear D. The CDR3 consists of 15 residues. Per germline, CDR1 SGHNT and CDR2 YYREEE (reference sequence). The V and J ends lost 0 bases and 2 bases respectively, with 9 bases between them. The CDR3, as DNA: TGTGCCAGCAGCTTGGTTGCGACAACCTACAATGAGCAGTTCTTC. It translates to CASSLVATTYNEQFF.

The chain uses TRBV4-2 and TRBJ2-7, with 7 bases identical to TRBD2. This CDR3 has 14 residues. V shed 0 bases and J 4 bases; nucleotides not matched to a gene: 3. Germline V gene sequence: CDR1 LGHNA, CDR2 YNFKEQ. The CDR3 loop is CASSQEGRDYEQYF. CDR3 bases: TGTGCCAGCAGCCAAGAGGGGAGGGATTACGAGCAGTACTTC.

The chain employs TRBV28 and TRBJ2-7; 8 bases match TRBD2. This CDR3 has 15 residues. Germline V gene data show CDR1 as MDHEN and CDR2 as SYDVKM. V dropped 8 bases and J dropped 4; count of bases not matched to a gene: 13. This CDR3 reads CASRADGRARYEQYF. The CDR3 DNA is TGTGCCAGCCGAGCTGACGGGAGGGCCCGGTACGAGCAGTACTTC.

The chain joins TRBV11-1 to TRBJ2-1; 10 bases map to TRBD2. The V gene's germline CDR1 is SGHAT and CDR2 FQDESV (reference sequence). J was trimmed by 4 bases and V by 5 bases; bases with no gene match: 8. This CDR3 spans 16 amino acids. CDR3 in DNA: TGTGCCAGCAGCCTATTAGCGGGAGGCCGTTACAATGAGCAGTTCTTC. Its protein is CASSLLAGGRYNEQFF. The full variable domain, completed using reference TRBV11-1 and TRBJ2-1, is EAEVAQSPRYKITEKSQAVAFWCDPISGHATLYWYRQILGQGPELLVQFQDESVVDDSQLPKDRFSAERLKGVDSTLKIQPAELGDSAMYLCASSLLAGGRYNEQFFGPGTRLTVL.

V is TRBV4-1 and J is TRBJ2-7; D unresolved. The CDR3 length is 15 residues. The V and J ends lost 0 bases and 2 bases respectively, with 11 bases between them. CDR1 and CDR2 from the germline V gene are MGHRA and YSYEKL. CDR3 in amino acids: CASSQDLSPPYEQYF. The CDR3 DNA is TGCGCCAGCAGCCAAGATCTTTCCCCCCCCTACGAGCAGTACTTC.

The genes are TRBV30 and TRBJ2-1; D gene unclear. Germline V gene sequence: CDR1 GTSNPN, CDR2 SVGIG (reference sequence). The V end was cut by 1 base, the J end by 5 bases, with 6 bases between. The CDR3 covers 12 residues. The CDR3 DNA reads TGTGCCTGGAGTGCCCTACACAATGAGCAGTTCTTC. It specifies CAWSALHNEQFF.

This chain joins TRBV5-4 and TRBJ2-4; TRBD1 agrees at 9 bases. Germline-derived CDR1 and CDR2 are SGHNT and YYREEE (reference sequence). J gave up 1 base and V 3 bases, and 8 bases lay outside the gene matches. The CDR3 runs 17 residues. The CDR3 sequence: CASSSDRGQRAKNIQYF. Here the CDR3 DNA reads TGTGCCAGCAGCTCGGACAGGGGCCAGAGGGCCAAAAACATTCAGTACTTC.

The chain couples TRBV9 to TRBJ2-7; 10 nucleotides agree with TRBD1. Trimming removed 5 bases from V and 2 bases from J; junction bases left unmatched: 1. CDR1 and CDR2 from the germline V gene are SGDLS and YYNGEE. The CDR3 spans 13 residues. CDR3 nucleotide sequence: TGTGCCAGCAGTGGACAGGGGGCCTACGAGCAGTACTTC. This gives the protein CASSGQGAYEQYF.

The chain couples TRBV7-2 to TRBJ2-7; 11 bases map to TRBD2. CDR1 SGHTA and CDR2 FQGNSA come from the germline V gene. The CDR3 runs 13 residues. The V segment lost 2 bases and the J segment 9 bases; nucleotides outside the gene matches: 3. CDR3 nucleotide sequence: TGTGCCAGCAGCTTACTAGCGGGAGGCATGCAGTACTTC. Protein sequence: CASSLLAGGMQYF.

This chain joins TRBV5-1 and TRBJ2-1; 12 bases are a match to TRBD2. Germline V lookup: CDR1 SGHRS, CDR2 YFSETQ. The V gene end was trimmed by 6 bases and the J gene end by 6 bases; junction bases not matched to a gene: 4. CDR3 length equals 14 residues. The CDR3 nucleotides read TGCGCCAGCACAACGGGACTAGCGGGCAATGAGCAGTTCTTC. Translated, it gives CASTTGLAGNEQFF.

The chain joins TRBV21-1 to TRBJ2-1; the table gives TRBD2 as D, unverified against the DNA. TRBV21-1 is labeled a pseudogene. The CDR3 totals 13 residues. This chain's CDR3 is CASSRPLYNEQFF. DNA for the CDR3: TGTGCCAGCAGCCGACCACTATACAATGAGCAGTTCTTC.

J is TRBJ2-7 and V is TRBV5-6; 11 bases map to TRBD2. With 0 bases clipped from V and 6 bases from J, the junction kept 8 bases outside the gene matches. The CDR3 extends over 16 amino acids. Germline V gene sequence: CDR1 SGHDT, CDR2 YYEEEE. The CDR3 DNA reads TGTGCCAGCAGCTTGGGACTAGCGGGATCAGCGCTCGAGCAGTACTTC. Amino acids: CASSLGLAGSALEQYF.

CDR3 region: CASSEARYLETQYF. The CDR3 DNA follows: TGTGCCAGCAGTGAGGCTAGGTACCTGGAGACCCAGTACTTC. This chain joins TRBV25-1 and TRBJ2-5; D gene ambiguous. The CDR3 consists of 14 residues. Between the trimmed V and J ends, which lost 3 bases and 5 bases, there was a span of 13 bases. Germline CDR1 and CDR2: MGHDK and SYGVNS.

The rearrangement uses TRBV6-6 and TRBJ1-2, with D possibly matching TRBD1 (6 bases). V lost 9 bases and J 5 bases, leaving 13 bases between the germline ends. This CDR3 comprises 12 residues. Germline CDR1 is MNHNY and CDR2 is SVGAGI (reference sequence). As DNA, the CDR3 is TGTGCCAGTAAGGGGGTGGGTTATGGCTACACCTTC. Amino acids: CASKGVGYGYTF.

The gene calls are TRBV6-6 and TRBJ2-3; 7 positions match TRBD1. Trimming at V came to 2 bases and at J to 2 bases, leaving 1 base not matched to a gene. This CDR3 region has 14 residues. Germline lookup yields CDR1 MNHNY and CDR2 SVGAGI (reference sequence). For the CDR3, the DNA is TGTGCCAGCAGTTACGGGACAGTCACAGATACGCAGTATTTT. This codes for CASSYGTVTDTQYF.

The chain uses TRBV2 and TRBJ1-2; 9 nucleotides match TRBD1. This CDR3 has 16 residues. From germline, CDR1 is SNHLY and CDR2 FYNNEI. Losses at the gene ends were 2 bases for V and 6 bases for J; bases not matched to a gene: 10. CDR3 region: CASSERAGQGKNGYTF. CDR3 DNA sequence: TGTGCCAGCAGTGAACGGGCTGGACAGGGGAAGAATGGCTACACCTTC.

V gene TRBV2 combines with J gene TRBJ2-5; the D gene is possibly TRBD1 (5 bases). The CDR3 is made up of 13 amino acids. Per germline, CDR1 SNHLY and CDR2 FYNNEI. V lost 7 bases and J 4 bases, leaving 13 bases between the germline ends. The CDR3: CASTKGNPETQYF. The CDR3 DNA reads as TGTGCCAGCACCAAGGGGAATCCAGAGACCCAGTACTTC.

This chain connects TRBV2 to TRBJ2-5; 9 bases line up with TRBD2. Germline V gives CDR1 SNHLY, CDR2 FYNNEI. CDR3 length: 15 residues. V shed 3 bases and J 2 bases; nucleotides not matched to a gene: 4. The chain's CDR3 is CASSDERGVQETQYF. The CDR3 region has the DNA TGTGCCAGCAGTGATGAGCGGGGGGTTCAAGAGACCCAGTACTTC.

In this sample, this clone turned up a few times. The rearrangement links TRBV4-2 to TRBJ2-7; TRBD1 matches at 11 bases. CDR1 and CDR2 from the germline V gene are LGHNA and YNFKEQ. Trimming cost V 3 bases and J 4 bases; bases outside gene matches: 11. CDR3 length: 17 residues. The CDR3 coding sequence is TGTGCCAGCAGCCAGATGCTACCGGGACAGGGGGGGTACGAGCAGTACTTC. It codes for CASSQMLPGQGGYEQYF.

This chain uses TRBV7-6 with TRBJ2-7; 8 positions agree with TRBD1. CDR3 length: 18 amino acids. With V trimmed by 2 bases and J by 5 bases, 17 bases remained unmatched. Looked up from germline, CDR1 is SGHVS and CDR2 is FNYEAQ. CDR3 loop: CASSLSPLIQGAGNEQYF. The CDR3 DNA reads TGTGCCAGCAGCTTATCCCCATTGATTCAGGGGGCAGGGAACGAGCAGTACTTC. Supplemented by reference TRBV7-6 and TRBJ2-7, the full variable domain reads GAGVSQSPRYKVTKRGQDVALRCDPISGHVSLYWYRQALGQGPEFLTYFNYEAQQDKSGLPNDRFSAERPEGSISTLTIQRTEQRDSAMYRCASSLSPLIQGAGNEQYFGPGTRLTVT.

The J gene is TRBJ2-5, the V gene TRBV11-1, with D possibly TRBD1 on 5 matching bases. The V end lost 3 bases, the J end lost 5 bases, and 16 bases lay between the germline ends. Germline V gene sequence: CDR1 SGHAT, CDR2 FQDESV (reference sequence). The CDR3 is 15 residues long. CDR3 amino acids: CASSFPGYGMETQYF. CDR3 sequence (DNA): TGTGCCAGCAGCTTCCCAGGGTATGGTATGGAGACCCAGTACTTC. The full variable domain, with the rest looked up from reference TRBV11-1 and TRBJ2-5, is EAEVAQSPRYKITEKSQAVAFWCDPISGHATLYWYRQILGQGPELLVQFQDESVVDDSQLPKDRFSAERLKGVDSTLKIQPAELGDSAMYLCASSFPGYGMETQYFGPGTRLLVL.

V usage is TRBV28 and J usage is TRBJ2-3; 10 bases are shared with TRBD2. The germline V gene has CDR1 MDHEN and CDR2 SYDVKM. Unmatched junction bases numbered 5, after V lost 6 bases and J lost 2 bases. The CDR3 runs to 15 residues. The CDR3 spells CASSRTSGPTDTQYF. CDR3 nucleotides: TGTGCCAGCAGCCGGACTAGCGGTCCCACAGATACGCAGTATTTT.

The J gene is TRBJ2-2, the V gene TRBV5-3; 13 bases agree with TRBD2. TRBV5-3 qualifies as an ORF whose function is uncertain. Trimming at V came to 4 bases and at J to 6 bases, leaving 9 bases not matched to a gene. The CDR3 totals 17 residues. DNA for the CDR3: TGTGCCAGAAGCGCCCGGGGGACTAGCGGGGACGCCGGGGAGCTGTTTTTT. It is translated as CARSARGTSGDAGELFF.

The chain joins TRBV12-5 to TRBJ1-5, with D perhaps matching TRBD1 (6 bases). CDR1 LGHNT and CDR2 FRNRAP come from the germline V gene. This CDR3 contains 17 residues. With 0 bases removed from V and 1 base from J, the gap between germline ends came to 13 bases. CDR3 protein: CASGLVLGQGSNQPQHF. For the CDR3, the DNA is TGTGCTAGTGGTTTGGTATTGGGCCAGGGGAGCAATCAGCCCCAGCATTTT.